This T cell receptor (beta chain) comes out of a study of blood T cells in healthy people across ages. General study points: With age, beta diversity per million T cells declined roughly linearly, significantly by approximately 40.

In terms of origin and age, donors were healthy Caucasian individuals from Russia aged about 6 to 90. Each sample gave at least 6.5 million isolated PBMCs. Germline CDR1 is KGHDR and CDR2 is SFDVKD. The CDR3 consists of 15 residues. The V segment lost 6 bases and the J segment 3 bases; nucleotides outside the gene matches: 1. About this clonotype: Its antigen is as yet unknown.

PCR was performed a second time for 7 to 11 cycles using a sample-barcoded 5' primer and a J-beta primer mix. TCRdb fed the 5' RACE reads into MiXCR, producing one record per CDR3 protein. The table has some 860,000 distinct CDR3 sequences, approximately 60% seen once. The sequenced sample consisted of blood. This TCR derives from a man aged 40-49 years in good health. J is TRBJ2-3 and V is TRBV24-1; 14 bases map to TRBD2. As DNA, the CDR3 is TGTGCCACCAGTAGGACTAGCGGGAGGACAGATACGCAGTATTTT. As protein: CATSRTSGRTDTQYF.